The rows below give T cell receptor beta chains drawn from one sample of a study of patients and donors after allogeneic stem cell transplantation. TCRdb redid the calling of the RT-PCR reads with MiXCR, one entry per CDR3 protein. The sample includes fewer than 200,000 distinct CDR3 sequences, approximately 30% of them seen just once. The sequenced sample was blood, either unsorted or a sorted T cell fraction (not recorded which). These TCRs come from a human donor who was either an allogeneic HSCT recipient or a stem cell or donor lymphocyte infusion donor (not recorded which). It is not recorded whose cells these are; they may come from a transplant donor. Both conserved end residues are part of each CDR3. D genes are given only for firm matches. Clone size is not always given. Where it is, it says once, few, many or a class for expanded clones.

d_gene,len,v_gene,abundance,j_gene,CDR3aa,CDR3nt
TRBD1,19,TRBV5-5,few,TRBJ1-1,CASSLTRRTGRLLNTEAFF,TGTGCCAGCAGCTTGACCCGTAGGACAGGGCGTTTATTGAACACTGAAGCTTTCTTT
NA,12,TRBV30,NA,TRBJ1-2,CAWNRYAYGYTF,TGTGCCTGGAACCGGTACGCCTATGGCTACACCTTC
NA,14,TRBV20-1,once,TRBJ2-7,CSAVNIRERDEQYF,TGCAGTGCCGTAAATATACGGGAGCGCGACGAGCAGTACTTC
NA,14,TRBV29-1,NA,TRBJ2-1,CSVLKGPITNEQFF,TGCAGCGTTCTCAAGGGCCCGATTACAAATGAGCAGTTCTTC
NA,13,TRBV4-3,few,TRBJ2-1,CASSQLTYNEQFF,TGCGCCAGCAGCCAACTTACGTACAATGAGCAGTTCTTC
NA,17,TRBV9,NA,TRBJ1-1,CASSGGVTPKMNTEAFF,TGTGCCAGCAGCGGAGGGGTTACTCCTAAGATGAACACTGAAGCTTTCTTT
NA,14,TRBV20-1,many,TRBJ1-6,CSARDMGGGSPLHF,TGCAGTGCTAGAGATATGGGGGGCGGCTCACCCCTCCACTTT
NA,18,TRBV7-2,NA,TRBJ1-2,CASSLKAPYRSTNYGYTF,TGTGCCAGCAGCTTAAAGGCCCCATACAGATCTACTAACTATGGCTACACCTTC
NA,14,TRBV6-5,NA,TRBJ2-3,CASSYGESTDTQYF,TGTGCCAGCAGTTACGGGGAGTCCACAGATACGCAGTATTTT
NA,9,TRBV20-1,few,TRBJ2-7,CSANYEQYF,TGCAGTGCTAACTACGAGCAGTACTTC
NA,15,TRBV18,few,TRBJ2-1,CASSPRTYPYNEQFF,TGTGCCAGCTCACCAAGGACTTATCCCTACAATGAGCAGTTCTTC
TRBD1,16,TRBV10-3,NA,TRBJ2-3,CAIRSPQGSRADTQYF,TGTGCCATCAGATCGCCACAGGGGAGTCGTGCAGATACGCAGTATTTT
NA,15,TRBV20-1,NA,TRBJ2-7,CSASAHVLGAYEQYF,TGCAGTGCTTCTGCTCACGTTTTGGGGGCGTACGAGCAGTACTTC
TRBD1,11,TRBV5-1,few,TRBJ1-1,CASSLGTGTFF,TGCGCCAGCAGCTTGGGGACAGGCACTTTCTTT
TRBD2,16,TRBV3-1,few,TRBJ2-7,CASSPMSGRAGYEQYF,TGTGCCAGCAGCCCTATGAGCGGGAGGGCCGGGTACGAGCAGTACTTC
TRBD2,15,TRBV5-1,few,TRBJ2-3,CASSRTSGAGDTQYF,TGCGCCAGCTCCCGGACTAGCGGGGCCGGAGATACGCAGTATTTT
NA,12,TRBV9,NA,TRBJ1-2,CASSVGRVGYTF,TGTGCCAGCAGCGTAGGCCGGGTTGGCTACACCTTC
NA,13,TRBV14,NA,TRBJ1-2,CASSPEWNYGYTF,TGTGCCAGCAGCCCGGAGTGGAACTATGGCTACACCTTC
NA,13,TRBV20-1,few,TRBJ2-3,CSQNGGRTDTQYF,TGCAGTCAAAACGGTGGGAGGACAGATACGCAGTATTTT
TRBD2,15,TRBV7-6,NA,TRBJ2-1,CASSLGTSGLYEQFF,TGTGCCAGCAGCTTAGGGACTAGCGGGTTGTATGAGCAGTTCTTC
NA,17,TRBV4-3,NA,TRBJ2-1,CASSQDSNSAPLLEQFF,TGCGCCAGCAGCCAAGACTCCAACTCGGCACCGCTTTTGGAGCAGTTCTTC
TRBD1,16,TRBV19,few,TRBJ1-5,CASNPRGTGPNQPQHF,TGTGCCAGTAACCCCAGGGGGACAGGCCCCAATCAGCCCCAGCATTTT